These 2 T cell receptor beta chains came from one sample sequenced in a study of blood T cell repertoires in COVID-19. TCRdb's table, derived via immunoSEQ multiplex PCR, lists solely in-frame clones and lacks some. The sample yields some 260,000 clones, over 70% seen once. The material sequenced was peripheral blood. The receptors were sampled from a woman aged 70-85 years with COVID-19, enrolled during active disease.

The CDR3 region has the DNA TGTGCCAGCAGGACAGGTGGTTACAATGAGCAGTTCTTC. It is translated as CASRTGGYNEQFF. The chain employs TRBV12-3 or TRBV12-4 and TRBJ2-1, with a possible D match to TRBD1 (6 bases). Between the trimmed V and J ends, which lost 6 bases and 4 bases, there was a span of 10 bases. The CDR3 contains 13 residues.

This clone has just a few counts. This chain joins TRBV6-6 and TRBJ1-5; 9 positions agree with TRBD1. V shed 7 bases and J 2 bases; nucleotides not matched to a gene: 12. Germline CDR1 reads MNHNY; CDR2 reads SVGAGI (reference sequence). This CDR3 is 17 amino acids long. The CDR3 DNA is TGTGCCAGCACCCGATCCACGGGACAGGGCGGCAATCAGCCCCAGCATTTT. Residues: CASTRSTGQGGNQPQHF.